This T cell receptor beta chain was recorded in a study of T-cell reconstitution after alpha-beta-depleted transplantation in children. This clonotype has a count of ten or more. Its matching antigen is unknown. Study-wide points: Once a year had passed after transplant, T-cell counts and diversity came mostly from newly produced T cells. Reportedly, alpha-beta T cells present about two months post-transplant originated from several hundred expanded clones of graft origin. Several patients had high TCRbeta diversity at day 60; it came from surviving recipient T cells and thymic progenitors.

As it was prepared, the TCRbeta library received unique molecular identifiers. TCRdb reprocessed the PCR reads via MiXCR and lists one record per CDR3 protein. This table has about 190,000 distinct CDR3 sequences, around 10% appearing once. CDR3 length: 13 amino acids. Germline lookup yields CDR1 DFQATT and CDR2 SNEGSKA (reference sequence). The source material was PBMCs, sampled before TCRalphabeta/CD19-depleted stem cell transplant. The chain has TRBV20-1 and TRBJ1-1; TRBD1 matches at 7 bases. This clonotype originated in a boy aged 2 to 10 with acute myeloid leukemia, due to receive a stem cell transplant. The CDR3: CQGTGALNTEAFF. In DNA, the CDR3 is TGCCAAGGTACAGGGGCCTTGAACACTGAAGCTTTCTTT.